This T cell receptor (beta chain) was sequenced for a study of T cell repertoires in cytomegalovirus infection. Study-level information: Signatures in public TCR beta sequences pointed to both CMV infection and matching HLA type. Study outcomes and limitations: CMV carriers having the relevant HLA were flagged by cumulative public TCR beta family frequency. Dominating the ex vivo response were HLA-C-restricted CMV-specific TCR beta clonotypes.

TCRdb fed the reads into MiXCR, producing one record per CDR3 protein. This table holds roughly 720,000 distinct CDR3 sequences, 35% to 45% found once. The germline gives CDR1 MGHDK, CDR2 SYGVNS. Trimming stripped 7 bases from V and 7 bases from J, with 23 bases between. The CDR3 length is 16 residues. This clonotype was seen repeatedly, ten times or more. Its specificity is not known. This receptor was obtained from a human donor in good health (CMV status not recorded). Some clones in this sample may be carry-over from other donors' samples. The chain uses TRBV25-1 and TRBJ2-1; tentative D call: TRBD1 (6 bases). Source material: PBMCs. The CDR3 sequence is CASNNEKTGSGNEQFF. CDR3 nucleotides: TGTGCCAGCAATAACGAGAAAACAGGGAGTGGGAATGAGCAGTTCTTC.